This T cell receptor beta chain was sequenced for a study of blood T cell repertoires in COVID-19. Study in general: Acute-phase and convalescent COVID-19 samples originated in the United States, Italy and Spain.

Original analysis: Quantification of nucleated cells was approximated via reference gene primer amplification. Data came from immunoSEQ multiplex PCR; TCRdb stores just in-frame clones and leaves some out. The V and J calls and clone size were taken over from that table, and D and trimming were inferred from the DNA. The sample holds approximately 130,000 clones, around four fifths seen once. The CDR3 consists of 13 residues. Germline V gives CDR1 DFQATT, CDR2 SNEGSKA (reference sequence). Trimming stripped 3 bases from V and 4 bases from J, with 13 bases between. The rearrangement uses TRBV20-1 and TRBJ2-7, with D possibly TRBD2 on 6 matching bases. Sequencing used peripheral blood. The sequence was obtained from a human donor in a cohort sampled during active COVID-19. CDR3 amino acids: CSASSGSGYEQYF. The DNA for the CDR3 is TGCAGTGCTAGTTCGGGGAGCGGGTACGAGCAGTACTTC.